Below are 11 T cell receptor beta chains sequenced from a single sample in a study of cytomegalovirus exposure and HLA in healthy donors (dated by TCRdb to the late 2010s). Libraries came from the immunoSEQ multiplex PCR assay. TCRdb holds this immuneACCESS table with in-frame rearrangements only. Some clones are missing; in checked studies, unresolved V genes explain under half, and the rest has no known cause. In this sample the table shows 100,000 to 150,000 clones, roughly nine tenths of which occur a single time. The top ten hold more than 1.5% of the sample. Input material: PBMCs. All receptors derive from a woman aged 18-35 years in good health and CMV-seronegative.

The chain recombines TRBV5-1 with TRBJ2-3, with D perhaps TRBD2 (6 bases). Germline lookup yields CDR1 SGHRS and CDR2 YFSETQ. V was trimmed by 0 bases and J by 4 bases, leaving 15 bases between them. CDR3 length: 16 amino acids. CDR3 coding DNA: TGCGCCAGCAGCTTGGGGGCTGGAGGAGGGGCAGATACGCAGTATTTT. It codes for CASSLGAGGGADTQYF.

The chain carries TRBV11-3 and TRBJ1-5, with D maybe TRBD1 (5 bases). The germline CDR1 and CDR2 sequences are SGHNT and YENEEA. This CDR3 is 14 amino acids long. Trimming removed 1 base at V and 7 bases at J, with 11 bases between. The CDR3 loop reads CASSLVGDLQPQHF. In nucleotides, the CDR3 is TGTGCCAGCAGCTTAGTAGGGGATTTGCAGCCCCAGCATTTT.

The V call is TRBV27, the J call TRBJ1-1; the D gene is possibly TRBD1 (5 bases). The CDR3 contains 11 residues. Germline assignment: CDR1 MNHEY and CDR2 SMNVEV (reference sequence). The V and J ends lost 8 bases and 3 bases respectively, with 7 bases between them. The CDR3 sequence: CASRRDTEAFF. The DNA of the CDR3 is TGTGCCAGCCGCAGGGACACTGAAGCTTTCTTT.

A note on this clone: No conserved phenylalanine or tryptophan ends this CDR3, so it is likely a read error. The limits of the CDR3 on the DNA are not certain, so only TCRdb's listed CDR3 is given. The chain links TRBV21-1 to TRBJ2-7; the table names TRBD1, a call not compared with the DNA. TRBV21-1 is tagged as a pseudogene. The CDR3 spans 12 residues, counting both ends. Here the CDR3 reads CASSKAGKQAPR.

The rearrangement links TRBV12-1 to TRBJ2-7; the D call TRBD2 from the table was never checked on the DNA. TRBV12-1 is a pseudogene locus. CDR3 length: 16 residues. In DNA, the CDR3 is TGTGCCAGCAGCTCGCGTCGGAGGGAGGGCTCCTACGAGCAGTACTTC. Amino acids: CASSSRRREGSYEQYF.

Comment on this clone: In the same sample, other DNA sequences code for this CDR3. The chain combines TRBV27 with TRBJ2-7, with TRBD1 identical over 7 bases. Germline CDR1 MNHEY, CDR2 SMNVEV (reference sequence). Unmatched junction bases numbered 2, after V lost 6 bases and J lost 0 bases. The length of the CDR3 is 13 residues. The CDR3 DNA sequence: TGTGCCAGCAGCCGGGACAGCTCCTACGAGCAGTACTTC. The encoded protein is CASSRDSSYEQYF.

This clone was picked up one time. The chain couples TRBV6-5 to TRBJ2-7; TRBD1 matches at 12 bases. The CDR3 consists of 15 residues. With 5 bases clipped from V and 6 bases from J, the junction kept 8 bases outside the gene matches. CDR1 and CDR2 from the germline V gene are MNHEY and SVGAGI. CDR3 residues: CASSPTGTGGGEQYF. The CDR3, as DNA: TGTGCCAGCAGTCCTACCGGGACAGGGGGCGGCGAGCAGTACTTC.

The chain uses TRBV9 and TRBJ2-1; 12 bases match TRBD2. The CDR3 loop spans 18 amino acids. The V segment lost 0 bases and the J segment 5 bases; nucleotides outside the gene matches: 9. Germline CDR1 reads SGDLS; CDR2 reads YYNGEE. The CDR3 loop reads CASSVESRGLAGNNEQFF. In nucleotides, the CDR3 is TGTGCCAGCAGCGTAGAAAGTCGTGGACTAGCGGGAAACAATGAGCAGTTCTTC.

The J gene is TRBJ2-7, the V gene TRBV9, with 8 bases matching TRBD2. This CDR3 has 15 residues. Germline V gives CDR1 SGDLS, CDR2 YYNGEE. With V trimmed by 0 bases and J by 4 bases, 6 bases remained unmatched. The CDR3 DNA is TGTGCCAGCAGCGTAGAGAGTAGCGGGGCTTACGAGCAGTACTTC. Its translation: CASSVESSGAYEQYF.

The chain has TRBV7-8 and TRBJ2-7, with TRBD1 identical over 7 bases. In germline, CDR1 is SGHVS, CDR2 FQNEAQ. The CDR3 has 13 amino acids. V shed 7 bases and J 6 bases; nucleotides not matched to a gene: 9. The CDR3 spells CASIGGQAGEQYF. The CDR3 region has the DNA TGTGCCAGCATCGGAGGACAGGCCGGCGAGCAGTACTTC.

The chain employs TRBV5-1 and TRBJ2-7, with D possibly being TRBD1 (5 bases). CDR3 length: 14 residues. V lost 0 bases, J lost 2 bases, and 9 bases lay in between. Per germline, CDR1 SGHRS and CDR2 YFSETQ. CDR3 region: CASSLAQGPYEQYF. The CDR3, as DNA: TGCGCCAGCAGCTTGGCCCAGGGTCCCTACGAGCAGTACTTC.